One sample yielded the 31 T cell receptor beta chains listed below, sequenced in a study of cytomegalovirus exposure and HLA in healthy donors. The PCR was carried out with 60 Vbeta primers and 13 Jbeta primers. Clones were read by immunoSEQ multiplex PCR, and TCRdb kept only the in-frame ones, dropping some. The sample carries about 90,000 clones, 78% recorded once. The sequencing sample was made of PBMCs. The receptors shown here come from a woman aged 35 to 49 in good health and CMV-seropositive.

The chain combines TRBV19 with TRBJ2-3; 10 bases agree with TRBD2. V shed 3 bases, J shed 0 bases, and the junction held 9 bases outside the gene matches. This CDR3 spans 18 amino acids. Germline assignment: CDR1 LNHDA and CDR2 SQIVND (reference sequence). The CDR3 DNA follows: TGTGCCAGTAGTATGGATCCTAGCGGGAGTCCTAGCACAGATACGCAGTATTTT. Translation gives CASSMDPSGSPSTDTQYF.

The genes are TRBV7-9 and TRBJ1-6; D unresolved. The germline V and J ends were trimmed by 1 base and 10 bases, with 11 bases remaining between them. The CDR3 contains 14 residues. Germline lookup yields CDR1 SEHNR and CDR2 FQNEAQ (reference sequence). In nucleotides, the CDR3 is TGTGCCAGCAGCTTAGGAAATCCGGGATCACCCCTCCACTTT. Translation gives CASSLGNPGSPLHF.

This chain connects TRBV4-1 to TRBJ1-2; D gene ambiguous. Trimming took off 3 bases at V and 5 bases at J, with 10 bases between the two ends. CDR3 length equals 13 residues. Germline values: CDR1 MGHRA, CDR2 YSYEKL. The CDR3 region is CASSQRLGYGYTF. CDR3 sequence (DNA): TGCGCCAGCAGCCAGCGACTAGGTTATGGCTACACCTTC.

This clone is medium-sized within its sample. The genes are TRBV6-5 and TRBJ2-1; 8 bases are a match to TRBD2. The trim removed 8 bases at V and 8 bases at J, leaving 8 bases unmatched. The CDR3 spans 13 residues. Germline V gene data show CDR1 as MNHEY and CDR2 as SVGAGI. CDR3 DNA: TGTGCCAGCTCGGGGGGACTAGTTTATGAGCAGTTCTTC. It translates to CASSGGLVYEQFF.

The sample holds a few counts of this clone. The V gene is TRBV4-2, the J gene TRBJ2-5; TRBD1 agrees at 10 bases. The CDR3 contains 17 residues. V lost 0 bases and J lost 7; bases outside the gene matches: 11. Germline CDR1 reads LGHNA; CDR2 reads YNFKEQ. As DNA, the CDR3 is TGTGCCAGCAGCCAAGACTTGCGGGGACAGGGGCGGGGGACCCAGTACTTC. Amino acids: CASSQDLRGQGRGTQYF.

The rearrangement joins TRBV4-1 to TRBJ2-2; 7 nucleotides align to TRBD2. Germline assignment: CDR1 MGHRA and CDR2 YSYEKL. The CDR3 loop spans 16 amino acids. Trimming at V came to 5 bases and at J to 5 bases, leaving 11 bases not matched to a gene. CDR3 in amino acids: CASSTPTTSATGELFF. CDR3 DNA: TGCGCCAGCAGCACCCCCACAACTAGCGCGACCGGGGAGCTGTTTTTT.

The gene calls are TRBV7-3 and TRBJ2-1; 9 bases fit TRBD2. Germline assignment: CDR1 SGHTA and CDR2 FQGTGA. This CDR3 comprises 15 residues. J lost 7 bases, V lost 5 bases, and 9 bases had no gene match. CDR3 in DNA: TGTGCCAGCAGCCAGGCCCTAGCGGGACAGAATGAGCAGTTCTTC. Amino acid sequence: CASSQALAGQNEQFF.

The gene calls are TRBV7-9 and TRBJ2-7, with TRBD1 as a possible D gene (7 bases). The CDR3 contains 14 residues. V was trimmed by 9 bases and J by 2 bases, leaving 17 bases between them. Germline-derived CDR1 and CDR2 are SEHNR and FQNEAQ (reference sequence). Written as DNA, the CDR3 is TGTGCCAGGAAATCGACAGGGAGGCCCTACGAGCAGTACTTC. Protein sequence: CARKSTGRPYEQYF.

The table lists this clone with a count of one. The CDR3 spells CASSIRDTNYGYTF. CDR3 DNA: TGTGCCAGCAGTATCCGGGACACTAACTATGGCTACACCTTC. The gene calls are TRBV6-1 and TRBJ1-2, with a possible D match to TRBD1 (6 bases). CDR3 length: 14 amino acids. The V gene lost 5 bases and the J gene lost 0 bases, with 10 bases spanning the gap. Germline CDR1 and CDR2: MNHNS and SASEGT.

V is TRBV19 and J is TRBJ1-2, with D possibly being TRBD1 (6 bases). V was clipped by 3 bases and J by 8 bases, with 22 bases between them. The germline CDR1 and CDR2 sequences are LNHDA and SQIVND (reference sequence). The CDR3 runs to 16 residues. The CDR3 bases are TGTGCCAGTAGTATCTTTGGACAGTCTTCGGGTATGGGCTACACCTTC. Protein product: CASSIFGQSSGMGYTF.

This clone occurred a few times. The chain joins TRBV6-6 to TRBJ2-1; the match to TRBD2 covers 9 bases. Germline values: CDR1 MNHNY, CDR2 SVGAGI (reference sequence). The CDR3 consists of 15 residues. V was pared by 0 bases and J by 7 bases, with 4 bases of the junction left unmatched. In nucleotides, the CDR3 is TGTGCCAGCAGTTACTCATCTAGCGGGGTAAATGAGCAGTTCTTC. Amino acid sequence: CASSYSSSGVNEQFF.

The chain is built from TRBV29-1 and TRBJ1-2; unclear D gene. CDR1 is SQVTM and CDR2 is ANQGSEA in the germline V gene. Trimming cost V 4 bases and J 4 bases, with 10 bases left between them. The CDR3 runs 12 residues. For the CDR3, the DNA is TGCAGCGTTGTTCGGTTAACCTATGGCTACACCTTC. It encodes CSVVRLTYGYTF.

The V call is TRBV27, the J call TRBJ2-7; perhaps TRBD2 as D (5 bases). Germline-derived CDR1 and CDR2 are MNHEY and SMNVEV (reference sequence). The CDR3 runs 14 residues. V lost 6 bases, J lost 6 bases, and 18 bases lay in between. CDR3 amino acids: CASSLAVGSSEQYF. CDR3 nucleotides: TGTGCCAGCAGCCTAGCAGTCGGGTCTAGCGAGCAGTACTTC.

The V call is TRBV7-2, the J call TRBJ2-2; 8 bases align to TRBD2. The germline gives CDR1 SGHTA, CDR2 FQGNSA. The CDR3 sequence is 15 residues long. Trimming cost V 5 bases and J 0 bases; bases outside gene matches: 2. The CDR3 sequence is CASSASGPNTGELFF. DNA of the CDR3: TGTGCCAGCAGCGCTAGCGGGCCGAACACCGGGGAGCTGTTTTTT.

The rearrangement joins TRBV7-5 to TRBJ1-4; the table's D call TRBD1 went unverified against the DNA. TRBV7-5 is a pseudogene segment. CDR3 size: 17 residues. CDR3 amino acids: CARSPSDSKYKGEKLFF. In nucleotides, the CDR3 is TGTGCCAGAAGCCCCTCCGACAGCAAATACAAAGGGGAAAAACTGTTTTTT.

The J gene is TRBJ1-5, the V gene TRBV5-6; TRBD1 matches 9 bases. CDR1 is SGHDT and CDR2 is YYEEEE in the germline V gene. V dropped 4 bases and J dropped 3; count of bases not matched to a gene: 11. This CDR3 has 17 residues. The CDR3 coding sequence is TGTGCCAGCAGCGCATCATGGGACAGGGCGCCCAATCAGCCCCAGCATTTT. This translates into CASSASWDRAPNQPQHF. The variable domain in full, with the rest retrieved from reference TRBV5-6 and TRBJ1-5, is DAGVTQSPTHLIKTRGQQVTLRCSPKSGHDTVSWYQQALGQGPQFIFQYYEEEERQRGNFPDRFSGHQFPNYSSELNVNALLLGDSALYLCASSASWDRAPNQPQHFGDGTRLSIL.

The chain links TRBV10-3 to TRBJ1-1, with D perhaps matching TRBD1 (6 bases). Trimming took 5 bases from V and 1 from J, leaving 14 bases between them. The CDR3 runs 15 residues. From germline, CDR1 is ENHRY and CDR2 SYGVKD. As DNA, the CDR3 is TGTGCCATCAGTCGAACGGACAGAGAGAACACTGAAGCTTTCTTT. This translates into CAISRTDRENTEAFF.

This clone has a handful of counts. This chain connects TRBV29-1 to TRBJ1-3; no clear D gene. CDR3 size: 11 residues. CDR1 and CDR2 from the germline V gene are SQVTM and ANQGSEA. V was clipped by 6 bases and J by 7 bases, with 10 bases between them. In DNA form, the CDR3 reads TGCAGCGTGGACTTTGGGAACACCATATATTTT. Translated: CSVDFGNTIYF.

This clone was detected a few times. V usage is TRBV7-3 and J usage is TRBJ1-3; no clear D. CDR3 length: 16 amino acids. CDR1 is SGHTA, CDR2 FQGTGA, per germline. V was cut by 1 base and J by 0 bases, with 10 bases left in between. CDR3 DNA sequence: TGTGCCAGCAGCTTAATGGGAGAGAGCTCTGGAAACACCATATATTTT. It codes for CASSLMGESSGNTIYF.

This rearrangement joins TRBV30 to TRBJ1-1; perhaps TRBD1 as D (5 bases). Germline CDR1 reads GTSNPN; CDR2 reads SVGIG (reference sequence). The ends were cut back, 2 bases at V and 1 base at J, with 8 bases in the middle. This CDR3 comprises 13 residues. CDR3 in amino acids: CAWSSQGNTEAFF. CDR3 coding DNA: TGTGCCTGGAGTAGTCAGGGGAACACTGAAGCTTTCTTT.

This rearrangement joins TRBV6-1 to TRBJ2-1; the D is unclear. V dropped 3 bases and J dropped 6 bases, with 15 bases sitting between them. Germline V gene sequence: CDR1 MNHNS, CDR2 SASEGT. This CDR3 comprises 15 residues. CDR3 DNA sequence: TGTGCCAGCAGTGATGGCGGAACCCACTCCAATGAGCAGTTCTTC. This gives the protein CASSDGGTHSNEQFF.

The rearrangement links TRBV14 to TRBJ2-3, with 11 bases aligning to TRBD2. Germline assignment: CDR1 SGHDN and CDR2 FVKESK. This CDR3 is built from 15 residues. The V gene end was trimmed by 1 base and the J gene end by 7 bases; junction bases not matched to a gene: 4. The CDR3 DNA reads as TGTGCCAGCAGCCAAGCGGGGACTAGCGGAAATACGCAGTATTTT. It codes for CASSQAGTSGNTQYF.

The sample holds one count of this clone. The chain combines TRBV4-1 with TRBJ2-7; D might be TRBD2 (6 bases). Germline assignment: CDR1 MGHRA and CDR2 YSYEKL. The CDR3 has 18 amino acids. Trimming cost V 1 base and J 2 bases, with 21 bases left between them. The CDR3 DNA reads TGCGCCAGCAGCCAAGTGGCCTCTCGTGGGGGAGGCGCCTACGAGCAGTACTTC. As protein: CASSQVASRGGGAYEQYF.

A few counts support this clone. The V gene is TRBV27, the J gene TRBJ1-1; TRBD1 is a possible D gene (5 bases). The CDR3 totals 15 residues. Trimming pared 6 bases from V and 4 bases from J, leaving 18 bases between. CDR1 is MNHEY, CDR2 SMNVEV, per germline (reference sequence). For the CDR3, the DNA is TGTGCCAGCAGCCCCCTTGGAGTTGGGGCCACTGAAGCTTTCTTT. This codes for CASSPLGVGATEAFF.

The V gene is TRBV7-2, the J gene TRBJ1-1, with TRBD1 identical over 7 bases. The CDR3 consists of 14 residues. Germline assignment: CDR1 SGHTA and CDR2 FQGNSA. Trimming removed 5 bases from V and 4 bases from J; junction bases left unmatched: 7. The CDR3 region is CASSIKQGPTEAFF. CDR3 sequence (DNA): TGTGCCAGCAGCATTAAACAGGGGCCCACTGAAGCTTTCTTT. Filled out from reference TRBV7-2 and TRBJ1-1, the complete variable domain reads GAGVSQSPSNKVTEKGKDVELRCDPISGHTALYWYRQSLGQGLEFLIYFQGNSAPDKSGLPSDRFSAERTGGSVSTLTIQRTQQEDSAVYLCASSIKQGPTEAFFGQGTRLTVV.

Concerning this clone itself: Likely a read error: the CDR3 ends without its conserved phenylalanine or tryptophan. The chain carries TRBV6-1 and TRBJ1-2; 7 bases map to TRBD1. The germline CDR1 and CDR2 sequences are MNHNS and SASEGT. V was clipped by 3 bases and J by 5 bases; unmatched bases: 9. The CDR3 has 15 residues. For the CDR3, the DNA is TGTGCCAGCAGTGAGCGAGGGGGCGCTCGGTATGGCTACACCCTC. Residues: CASSERGGARYGYTL.

The CDR3 spells CSVVSRARGFGYTF. CDR3 DNA: TGCAGCGTTGTATCGAGGGCCAGGGGGTTCGGCTACACCTTC. This chain connects TRBV29-1 to TRBJ1-2; 7 bases are a match to TRBD1. The germline V gene has CDR1 SQVTM and CDR2 ANQGSEA. Trimming at V came to 4 bases and at J to 8 bases, leaving 13 bases not matched to a gene. The CDR3 loop spans 14 amino acids.

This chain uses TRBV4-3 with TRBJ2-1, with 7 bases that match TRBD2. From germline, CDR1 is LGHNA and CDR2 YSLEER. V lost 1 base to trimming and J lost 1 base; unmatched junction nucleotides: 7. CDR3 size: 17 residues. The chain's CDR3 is CASSQGAHSGSYNEQFF. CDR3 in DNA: TGCGCCAGCAGCCAAGGTGCTCATAGCGGGTCCTACAATGAGCAGTTCTTC.

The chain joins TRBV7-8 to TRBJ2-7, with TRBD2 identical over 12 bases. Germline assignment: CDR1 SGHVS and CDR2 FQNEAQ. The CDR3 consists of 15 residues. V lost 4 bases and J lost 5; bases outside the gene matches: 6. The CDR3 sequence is CASSSRTSGNHEQYF. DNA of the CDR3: TGTGCCAGCAGCTCTCGGACTAGCGGGAACCACGAGCAGTACTTC.

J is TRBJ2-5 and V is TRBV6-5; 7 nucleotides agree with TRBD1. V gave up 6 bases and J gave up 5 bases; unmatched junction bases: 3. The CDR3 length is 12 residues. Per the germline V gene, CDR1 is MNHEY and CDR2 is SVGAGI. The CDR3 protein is CASRGTAETQYF. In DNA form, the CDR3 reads TGTGCCAGCAGAGGGACAGCTGAGACCCAGTACTTC.

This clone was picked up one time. The CDR3 region has the DNA TGTGCCAGCAGCCTGGAGACAGGGAACCACGAGCAGTACTTC. Its protein is CASSLETGNHEQYF. This chain connects TRBV7-2 to TRBJ2-7, with 7 bases fitting TRBD1. The CDR3 runs 14 residues. V gave up 5 bases and J gave up 5 bases; unmatched junction bases: 9. From germline, CDR1 is SGHTA and CDR2 FQGNSA.